The TCR beta chain under discussion was sequenced for a study of blood T cells in healthy people across ages. Alongside a J-beta primer mix, a sample-barcoded 5' primer served in a second PCR lasting roughly 6 to 11 cycles. TCRdb independently ran MiXCR on the 5' RACE reads; one entry per CDR3 protein. There are about 1.6 million distinct CDR3 sequences in the sample; roughly 30% occur only once, and 11% lies in the top ten. This CDR3 spans 12 amino acids. CDR1 SQVTM and CDR2 ANQGSEA come from the germline V gene. Details on this clonotype: Since a much larger clone is just one base distant, this may be a read error.

This chain connects TRBV29-1 to TRBJ1-2; D gene uncertain. The receptor's source is a woman between 25 and 40 years old in good health. The specimen sequenced was blood. As DNA, the CDR3 is TGCAGCATTGAGAGAGAGGGCTATGGCTACACCTTC. Its translation: CSIEREGYGYTF. The full variable domain, its missing parts supplied by reference TRBV29-1 and TRBJ1-2, is SAVISQKPSRDICQRGTSLTIQCQVDSQVTMMFWYRQQPGQSLTLIATANQGSEATYESGFVIDKFPISRPNLTFSTLTVSNMSPEDSSIYLCSIEREGYGYTFGSGTRLTVV.